Below are 16 T cell receptor beta chains sequenced from a single sample in a study of molecular identifiers for immune sequencing clone quantification. TCRdb reprocessed the PCR reads via MiXCR and lists one record per CDR3 protein. The data show 350,000 or so distinct CDR3 sequences, with about 21% seen just once and 0.81% held by the top ten. Material: naive CD8+ T cells from blood, with Jurkat cell RNA spiked in. Sample subset: FACS-sorted CD8+CD4-CCR7+CD45RA+ naive T cells. These receptors were collected from a human donor in good health. Some libraries in this study had Jurkat cell RNA spiked in.

At least ten counts were recorded for this clonotype. The chain links TRBV29-1 to TRBJ2-3, with D unresolved. V was cut by 5 bases and J by 1 base, with 16 bases left in between. CDR3 length: 15 amino acids. Looked up from germline, CDR1 is SQVTM and CDR2 is ANQGSEA. DNA of the CDR3: TGCAGCGTTACTACCCCCCCGACTGGCACAGATACGCAGTATTTT. As protein: CSVTTPPTGTDTQYF.

This clonotype has a count of ten or more. The V and J genes are TRBV12-3 or TRBV12-4 and TRBJ1-2; D is uncertain. The length of the CDR3 is 10 residues. With 5 bases removed from V and 10 bases from J, the gap between germline ends came to 8 bases. CDR3 sequence: CASSPGTYTF. The CDR3, as DNA: TGTGCCAGCAGTCCCGGAACCTACACCTTC.

The genes are TRBV4-1 and TRBJ1-1; the D gene is possibly TRBD1 (6 bases). V was clipped by 0 bases and J by 4 bases, with 12 bases between them. The length of the CDR3 is 15 residues. The germline CDR1 and CDR2 sequences are MGHRA and YSYEKL. The CDR3 coding sequence is TGCGCCAGCAGCCAAGAGAAGCAGGGGTCCACTGAAGCTTTCTTT. This codes for CASSQEKQGSTEAFF.

This clonotype was observed many times. The rearrangement uses TRBV5-6 and TRBJ2-2, with a tentative D call TRBD2 (6 bases). The CDR3 has 17 amino acids. CDR1 and CDR2 from the germline V gene are SGHDT and YYEEEE. Deletions cut 2 bases from V and 3 bases from J, with 17 bases between. This CDR3 is CASSLRGLLGHTGELFF. The CDR3 DNA is TGTGCCAGCAGCTTAAGGGGACTTCTGGGGCACACCGGGGAGCTGTTTTTT.

This clonotype was counted many times. The chain recombines TRBV25-1 with TRBJ2-7, with 9 bases fitting TRBD1. Germline loops: CDR1 MGHDK, CDR2 SYGVNS. The V segment lost 2 bases and the J segment 4 bases; nucleotides outside the gene matches: 0. CDR3 length: 13 residues. The CDR3 DNA is TGTGCCAGCAGTGAAGGGACAGGGTACGAGCAGTACTTC. Its translation: CASSEGTGYEQYF.

This clonotype was recorded at least ten times. The chain employs TRBV29-1 and TRBJ2-7; no clear D gene. The CDR3 is 13 residues long. Germline-derived CDR1 and CDR2 are SQVTM and ANQGSEA. V was trimmed by 5 bases and J by 3 bases, leaving 14 bases between them. The CDR3 nucleotides are TGCAGCGTTCAAGCCAGAGATAGCTACGAGCAGTACTTC. As protein: CSVQARDSYEQYF.

This clonotype was found a few times. The V and J genes are TRBV2 and TRBJ2-1, with D perhaps being TRBD1 or TRBD2 (6 bases each). Germline V gene sequence: CDR1 SNHLY, CDR2 FYNNEI. This CDR3 is 11 amino acids long. Trimming cost V 7 bases and J 11 bases, with 12 bases left between them. For the CDR3, the DNA is TGTGCCAGCAAAGGGGGGCAGAAGCAGTTCTTC. Translating it yields CASKGGQKQFF.

This clonotype showed up many times. This rearrangement joins TRBV13 to TRBJ2-3, with D perhaps matching TRBD1 or TRBD2 (5 bases each). Trimming took 5 bases from V and 4 from J, leaving 16 bases between them. Germline lookup yields CDR1 PRHDT and CDR2 FYEKMQ (reference sequence). This CDR3 has 15 amino acids. This chain's CDR3 is CASSTSPRGADTQYF. Written as DNA, the CDR3 is TGTGCCAGCAGCACGTCACCTAGGGGAGCAGATACGCAGTATTTT. Together with reference TRBV13 and TRBJ2-3, the CDR3 gives the full variable domain: AAGVIQSPRHLIKEKRETATLKCYPIPRHDTVYWYQQGPGQDPQFLISFYEKMQSDKGSIPDRFSAQQFSDYHSELNMSSLELGDSALYFCASSTSPRGADTQYFGPGTRLTVL.

This clonotype was counted a few times. The chain combines TRBV6-5 with TRBJ2-3, with a possible D match to TRBD2 (7 bases). Germline CDR1 MNHEY, CDR2 SVGAGI. The CDR3 has 18 residues. The germline V and J ends were trimmed by 5 bases and 0 bases, with 21 bases remaining between them. The CDR3 bases are TGTGCCAGCAGTCAAGACAAAGACGGGGGGCCTAGCACAGATACGCAGTATTTT. The encoded protein is CASSQDKDGGPSTDTQYF.

This clonotype was detected ten times or more. This chain links TRBV19 with TRBJ2-7, with a weak D call TRBD1 (5 bases). The germline CDR1 and CDR2 sequences are LNHDA and SQIVND (reference sequence). Trimming removed 6 bases from V and 1 base from J, with 10 bases in between. This CDR3 is built from 13 residues. CDR3 loop: CASRDIPSYEQYF. DNA for the CDR3: TGTGCCAGTAGGGACATCCCGTCCTACGAGCAGTACTTC.

This chain uses TRBV28 with TRBJ2-3, with D hard to call. Deletions cut 6 bases from V and 6 bases from J, with 16 bases between. CDR3 length equals 14 residues. CDR1 MDHEN and CDR2 SYDVKM come from the germline V gene. This chain's CDR3 is CASSARTAPDTQYF. In DNA form, the CDR3 reads TGTGCCAGCAGCGCGAGAACTGCCCCCGATACGCAGTATTTT.

This clonotype was recorded at least ten times. This rearrangement joins TRBV29-1 to TRBJ2-3; TRBD2 agrees at 7 bases. With 3 bases clipped from V and 0 bases from J, the junction kept 9 bases outside the gene matches. This CDR3 region has 16 residues. Germline-derived CDR1 and CDR2 are SQVTM and ANQGSEA. CDR3 coding DNA: TGCAGCGTTGATGATGTGGCTAGCGGAAGCACAGATACGCAGTATTTT. Its protein is CSVDDVASGSTDTQYF.

On this clonotype: The junction and the germline gene differ at one end; a read error may be behind it. This sequence joins TRBV4-1 and TRBJ2-3; TRBD1 is a possible D gene (5 bases). The DNA end lines up better with TRBJ1-5; the J call may be wrong. Germline loops: CDR1 MGHRA, CDR2 YSYEKL. The CDR3 is 18 amino acids. The CDR3 DNA reads as TGCGCCGGCAGCCCCGGGGGACTAGCGGGGAGCTACACAGATACGCAGCATTTT. Encoded protein: CAGSPGGLAGSYTDTQHF.

Regarding this clonotype: A much bigger clone sits one base away, suggesting this may be a read error. The CDR3 here is CASSLAGATGATQYF. CDR3 nucleotides: TGTGCCAGCAGCCTAGCGGGAGCCACGGGAGCTACGCAGTATTTT. The chain joins TRBV7-2 to TRBJ2-3; the match to TRBD2 covers 10 bases. The germline CDR1 and CDR2 sequences are SGHTA and FQGNSA. CDR3 size: 15 residues.

V gene TRBV7-9 combines with J gene TRBJ2-2; D tentatively reads TRBD1 or TRBD2 (5 bases each). CDR1 is SEHNR, CDR2 FQNEAQ, per germline (reference sequence). This CDR3 has 17 residues. Trimming removed 5 bases at V and 0 bases at J, with 16 bases between. CDR3: CASSRTPGDANTGELFF. The CDR3, as DNA: TGTGCCAGCAGCCGAACACCTGGGGACGCGAACACCGGGGAGCTGTTTTTT.

In DNA, the CDR3 is TGTGCCATCTCCCTCGCGGGGGCCCAGGGGTCCTACGAGCAGTACTTC. It yields the protein CAISLAGAQGSYEQYF. J is TRBJ2-7 and V is TRBV10-3; D might be TRBD2 (7 bases). Germline V gives CDR1 ENHRY, CDR2 SYGVKD. The CDR3 loop spans 16 amino acids. The ends were cut back, 8 bases at V and 1 base at J, with 21 bases in the middle.